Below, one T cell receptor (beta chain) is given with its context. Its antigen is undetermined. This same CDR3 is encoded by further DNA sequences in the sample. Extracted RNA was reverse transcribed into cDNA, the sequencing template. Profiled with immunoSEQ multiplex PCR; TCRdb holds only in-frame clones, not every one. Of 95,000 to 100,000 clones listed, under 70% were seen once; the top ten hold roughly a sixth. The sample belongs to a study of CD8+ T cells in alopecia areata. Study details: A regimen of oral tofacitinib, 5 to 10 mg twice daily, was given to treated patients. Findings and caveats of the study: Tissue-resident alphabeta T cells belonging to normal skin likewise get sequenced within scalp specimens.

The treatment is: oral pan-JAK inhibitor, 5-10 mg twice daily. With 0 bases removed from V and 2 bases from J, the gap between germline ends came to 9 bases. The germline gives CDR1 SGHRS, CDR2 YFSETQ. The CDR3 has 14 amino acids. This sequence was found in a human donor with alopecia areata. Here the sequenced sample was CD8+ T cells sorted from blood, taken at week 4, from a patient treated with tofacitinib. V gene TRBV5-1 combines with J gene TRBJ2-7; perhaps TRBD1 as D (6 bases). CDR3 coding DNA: TGCGCCAGCAGCTTGGGCGGACAGACCTACGAGCAGTACTTC. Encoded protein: CASSLGGQTYEQYF.